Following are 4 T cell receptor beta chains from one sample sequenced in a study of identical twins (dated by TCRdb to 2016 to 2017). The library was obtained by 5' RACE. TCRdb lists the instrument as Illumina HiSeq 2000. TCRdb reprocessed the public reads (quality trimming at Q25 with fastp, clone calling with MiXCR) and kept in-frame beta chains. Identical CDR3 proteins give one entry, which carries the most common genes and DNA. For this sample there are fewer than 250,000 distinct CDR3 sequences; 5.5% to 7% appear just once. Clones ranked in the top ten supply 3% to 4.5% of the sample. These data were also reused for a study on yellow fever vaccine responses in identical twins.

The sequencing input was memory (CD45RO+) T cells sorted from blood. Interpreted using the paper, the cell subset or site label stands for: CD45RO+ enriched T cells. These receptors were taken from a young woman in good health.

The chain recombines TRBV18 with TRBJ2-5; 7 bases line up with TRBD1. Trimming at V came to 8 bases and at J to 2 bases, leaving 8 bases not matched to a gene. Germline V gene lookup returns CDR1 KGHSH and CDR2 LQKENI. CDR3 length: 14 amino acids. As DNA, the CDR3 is TGTGCCAGCCGGGGACAGCCCGATCAAGAGACCCAGTACTTC. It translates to CASRGQPDQETQYF.

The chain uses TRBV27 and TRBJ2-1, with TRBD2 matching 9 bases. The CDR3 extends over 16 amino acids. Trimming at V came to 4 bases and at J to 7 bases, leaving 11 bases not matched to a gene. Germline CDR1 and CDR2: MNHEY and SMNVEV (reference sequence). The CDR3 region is CASSSTISGGGNEQFF. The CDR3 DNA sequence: TGTGCCAGCAGTTCCACAATTAGCGGGGGTGGAAATGAGCAGTTCTTC.

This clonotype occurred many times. Written as DNA, the CDR3 is TGTGCCAGCAGCTCACTGGGGCAGAGACTCTACAATGAGCAGTTCTTC. Its translation is CASSSLGQRLYNEQFF. V is TRBV21-1 and J is TRBJ2-1; TRBD1 is the table's D call, not checked against the DNA. TRBV21-1 is termed a pseudogene. The CDR3 is 16 amino acids.

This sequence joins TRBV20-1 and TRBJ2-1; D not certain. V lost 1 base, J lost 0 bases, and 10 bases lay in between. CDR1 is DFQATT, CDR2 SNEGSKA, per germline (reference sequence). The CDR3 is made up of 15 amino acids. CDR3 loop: CSARVNPYSYNEQFF. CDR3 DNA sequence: TGCAGTGCTAGAGTGAACCCTTACTCCTACAATGAGCAGTTCTTC.